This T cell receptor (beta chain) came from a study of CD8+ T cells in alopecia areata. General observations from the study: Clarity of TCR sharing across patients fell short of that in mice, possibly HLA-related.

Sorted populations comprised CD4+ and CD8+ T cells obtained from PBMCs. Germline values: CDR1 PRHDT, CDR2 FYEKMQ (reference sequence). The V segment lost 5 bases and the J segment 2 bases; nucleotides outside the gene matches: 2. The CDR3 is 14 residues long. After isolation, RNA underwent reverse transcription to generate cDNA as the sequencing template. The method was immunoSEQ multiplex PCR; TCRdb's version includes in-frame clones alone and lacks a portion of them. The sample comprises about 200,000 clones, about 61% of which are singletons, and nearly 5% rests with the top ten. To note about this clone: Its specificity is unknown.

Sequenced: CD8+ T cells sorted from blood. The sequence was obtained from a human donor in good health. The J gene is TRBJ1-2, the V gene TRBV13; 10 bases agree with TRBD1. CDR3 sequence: CASSRTGGNYGYTF. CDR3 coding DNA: TGTGCCAGCAGCCGGACAGGGGGAAACTATGGCTACACCTTC.